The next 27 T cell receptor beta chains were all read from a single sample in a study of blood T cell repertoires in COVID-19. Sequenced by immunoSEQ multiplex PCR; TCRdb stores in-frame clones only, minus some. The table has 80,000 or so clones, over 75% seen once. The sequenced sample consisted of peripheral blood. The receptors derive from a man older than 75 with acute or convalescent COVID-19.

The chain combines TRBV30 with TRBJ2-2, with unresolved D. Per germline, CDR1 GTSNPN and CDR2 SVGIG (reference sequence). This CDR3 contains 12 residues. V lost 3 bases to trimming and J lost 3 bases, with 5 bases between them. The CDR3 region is CAWRADTGELFF. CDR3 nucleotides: TGTGCCTGGAGGGCAGACACCGGGGAGCTGTTTTTT.

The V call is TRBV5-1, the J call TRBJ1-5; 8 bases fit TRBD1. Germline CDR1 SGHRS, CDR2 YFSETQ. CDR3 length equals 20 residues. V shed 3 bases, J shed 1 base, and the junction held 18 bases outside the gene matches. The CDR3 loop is CASSSEPPGGRSISNQPQHF. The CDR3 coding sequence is TGCGCCAGCAGCTCAGAACCTCCAGGGGGCCGATCAATAAGCAATCAGCCCCAGCATTTT.

CDR3 DNA sequence: TGTGCCAGCAGCTTAGGGGGACAGGACTACGAGCAGTACTTC. Protein: CASSLGGQDYEQYF. The gene calls are TRBV7-3 and TRBJ2-7; 8 bases agree with TRBD1. Germline V gene data show CDR1 as SGHTA and CDR2 as FQGTGA. With V trimmed by 2 bases and J by 3 bases, 3 bases remained unmatched. The length of the CDR3 is 14 residues.

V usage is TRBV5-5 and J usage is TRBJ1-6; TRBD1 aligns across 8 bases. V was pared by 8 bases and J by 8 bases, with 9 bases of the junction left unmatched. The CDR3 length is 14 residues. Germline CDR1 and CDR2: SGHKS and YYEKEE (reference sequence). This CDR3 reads CASHAGTGYSPLHF. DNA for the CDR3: TGTGCCAGTCACGCCGGGACAGGCTATTCACCCCTCCACTTT.

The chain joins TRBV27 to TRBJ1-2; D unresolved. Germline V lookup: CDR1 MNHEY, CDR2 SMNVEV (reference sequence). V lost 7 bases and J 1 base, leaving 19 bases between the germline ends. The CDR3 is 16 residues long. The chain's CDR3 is CASTRSRDYNNYGYTF. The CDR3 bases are TGTGCCAGCACCAGGAGCCGGGATTACAATAACTATGGCTACACCTTC.

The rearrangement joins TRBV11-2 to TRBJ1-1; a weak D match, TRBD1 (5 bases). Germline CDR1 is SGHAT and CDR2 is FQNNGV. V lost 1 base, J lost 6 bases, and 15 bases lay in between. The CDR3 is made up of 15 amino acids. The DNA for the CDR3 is TGTGCCAGCAGCTTAGTGCCAGGGCGGGAGGCTGAAGCTTTCTTT. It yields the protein CASSLVPGREAEAFF. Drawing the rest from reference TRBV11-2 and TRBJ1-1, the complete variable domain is EAGVAQSPRYKIIEKRQSVAFWCNPISGHATLYWYQQILGQGPKLLIQFQNNGVVDDSQLPKDRFSAERLKGVDSTLKIQPAKLEDSAVYLCASSLVPGREAEAFFGQGTRLTVV.

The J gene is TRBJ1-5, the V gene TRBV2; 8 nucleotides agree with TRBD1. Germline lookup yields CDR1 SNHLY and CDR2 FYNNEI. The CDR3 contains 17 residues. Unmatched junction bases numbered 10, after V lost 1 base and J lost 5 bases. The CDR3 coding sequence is TGTGCCAGCAGTGAAGGGCCGTTGGCAGGGGGCTATCAGCCCCAGCATTTT. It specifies CASSEGPLAGGYQPQHF.

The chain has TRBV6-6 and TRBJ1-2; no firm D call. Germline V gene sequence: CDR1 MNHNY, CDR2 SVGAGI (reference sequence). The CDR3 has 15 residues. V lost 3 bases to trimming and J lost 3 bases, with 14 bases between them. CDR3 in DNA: TGTGCCAGCAGTTATATCGAAAGCCTCGACTATGGCTACACCTTC. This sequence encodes CASSYIESLDYGYTF.

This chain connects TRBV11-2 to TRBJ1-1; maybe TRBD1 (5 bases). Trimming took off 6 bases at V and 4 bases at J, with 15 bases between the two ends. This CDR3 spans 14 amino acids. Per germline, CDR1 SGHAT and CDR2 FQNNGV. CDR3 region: CASRGEGPGTEAFF. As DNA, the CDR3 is TGTGCCAGCAGGGGGGAGGGGCCGGGCACTGAAGCTTTCTTT.

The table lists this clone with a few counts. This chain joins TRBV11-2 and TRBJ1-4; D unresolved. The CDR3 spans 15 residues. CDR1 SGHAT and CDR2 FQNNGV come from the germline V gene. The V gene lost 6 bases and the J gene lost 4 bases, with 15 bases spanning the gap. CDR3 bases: TGTGCCAGCAGTTTGGGTCAGGTCTATAATGAAAAACTGTTTTTT. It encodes CASSLGQVYNEKLFF.

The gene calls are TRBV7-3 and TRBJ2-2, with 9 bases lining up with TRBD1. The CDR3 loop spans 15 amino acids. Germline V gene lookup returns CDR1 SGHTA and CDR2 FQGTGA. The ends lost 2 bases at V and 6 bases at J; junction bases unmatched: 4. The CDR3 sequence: CASSLRQGEAGELFF. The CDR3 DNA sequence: TGTGCCAGCAGCTTACGACAGGGGGAGGCCGGGGAGCTGTTTTTT.

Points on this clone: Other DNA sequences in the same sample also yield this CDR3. Here the CDR3 reads CASSLQGARGYTF. The DNA for the CDR3 is TGTGCCAGCAGCCTGCAGGGGGCGCGTGGCTACACCTTC. V gene TRBV12-3 or TRBV12-4 combines with J gene TRBJ1-2, with 8 bases identical to TRBD1. The CDR3 has 13 amino acids. The junction had 7 bases not matched to a gene; V was cut back by 6 bases and J by 7 bases.

The CDR3 loop reads CASRLGSSQGNEKLFF. CDR3 sequence (DNA): TGCGCCAGCAGGCTTGGTTCCTCACAGGGGAATGAAAAACTGTTTTTT. V and J are TRBV5-1 and TRBJ1-4; TRBD1 matches 7 bases. Germline trimming cut 5 bases from V and 5 bases from J; bases unmatched to any gene: 12. The CDR3 is 16 residues long. Looked up from germline, CDR1 is SGHRS and CDR2 is YFSETQ.

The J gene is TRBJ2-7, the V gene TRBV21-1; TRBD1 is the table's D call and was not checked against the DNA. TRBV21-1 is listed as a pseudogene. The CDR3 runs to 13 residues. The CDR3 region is CALLDRGRDEQYF. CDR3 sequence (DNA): TGTGCCTTATTGGACAGGGGGAGGGACGAGCAGTACTTC.

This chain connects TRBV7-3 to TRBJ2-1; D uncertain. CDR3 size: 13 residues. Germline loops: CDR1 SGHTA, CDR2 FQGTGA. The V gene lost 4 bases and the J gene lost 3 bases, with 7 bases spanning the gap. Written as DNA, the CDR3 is TGTGCCAGCAGCTCGACGGGCTACAATGAGCAGTTCTTC. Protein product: CASSSTGYNEQFF.

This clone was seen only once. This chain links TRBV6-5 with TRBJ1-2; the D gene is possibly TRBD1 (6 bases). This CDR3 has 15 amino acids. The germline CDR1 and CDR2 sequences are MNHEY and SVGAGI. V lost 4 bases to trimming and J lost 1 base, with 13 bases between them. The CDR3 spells CASSSRDTYNYGYTF. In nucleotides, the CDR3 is TGTGCCAGCAGTTCCCGGGACACTTATAACTATGGCTACACCTTC.

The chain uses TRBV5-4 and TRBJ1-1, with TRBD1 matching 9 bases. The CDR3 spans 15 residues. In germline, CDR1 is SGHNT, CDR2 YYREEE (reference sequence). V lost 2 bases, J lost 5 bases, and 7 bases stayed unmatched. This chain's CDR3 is CASSFGQGTWTEAFF. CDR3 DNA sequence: TGTGCCAGCAGCTTCGGACAGGGGACATGGACTGAAGCTTTCTTT.

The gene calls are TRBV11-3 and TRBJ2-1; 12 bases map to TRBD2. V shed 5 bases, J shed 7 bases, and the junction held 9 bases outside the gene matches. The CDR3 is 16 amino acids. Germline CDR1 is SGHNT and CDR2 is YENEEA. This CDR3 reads CASSLGLAGGGNEQFF. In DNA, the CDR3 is TGTGCCAGCAGCCTCGGGCTAGCGGGGGGGGGTAATGAGCAGTTCTTC. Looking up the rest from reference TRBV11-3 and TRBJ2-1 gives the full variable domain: EAGVVQSPRYKIIEKKQPVAFWCNPISGHNTLYWYLQNLGQGPELLIRYENEEAVDDSQLPKDRFSAERLKGVDSTLKIQPAELGDSAVYLCASSLGLAGGGNEQFFGPGTRLTVL.

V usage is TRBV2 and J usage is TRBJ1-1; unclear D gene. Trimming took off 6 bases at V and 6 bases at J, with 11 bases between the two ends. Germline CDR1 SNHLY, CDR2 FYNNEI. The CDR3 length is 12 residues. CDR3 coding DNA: TGTGCCAGCAGACCAACTAGCTCTGAAGCTTTCTTT. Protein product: CASRPTSSEAFF.

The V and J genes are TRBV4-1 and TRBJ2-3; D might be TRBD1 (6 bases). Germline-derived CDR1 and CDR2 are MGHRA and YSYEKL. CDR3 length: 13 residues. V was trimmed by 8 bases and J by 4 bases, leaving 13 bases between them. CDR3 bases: TGCGCCAGCGGCAGGGGCCCCGCAGATACGCAGTATTTT. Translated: CASGRGPADTQYF.

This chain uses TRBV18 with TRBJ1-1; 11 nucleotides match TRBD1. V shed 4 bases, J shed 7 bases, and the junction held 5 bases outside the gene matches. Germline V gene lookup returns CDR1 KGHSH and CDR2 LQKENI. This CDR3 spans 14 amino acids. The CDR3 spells CASSLGQGAIEAFF. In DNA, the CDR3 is TGTGCCAGCTCACTTGGACAGGGGGCCATTGAAGCTTTCTTT.

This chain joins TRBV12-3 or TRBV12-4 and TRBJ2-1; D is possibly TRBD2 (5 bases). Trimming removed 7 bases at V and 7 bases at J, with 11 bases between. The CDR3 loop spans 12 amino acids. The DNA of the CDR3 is TGTGCCAGCAATACCGGAGGAAATGAGCAGTTCTTC. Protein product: CASNTGGNEQFF.

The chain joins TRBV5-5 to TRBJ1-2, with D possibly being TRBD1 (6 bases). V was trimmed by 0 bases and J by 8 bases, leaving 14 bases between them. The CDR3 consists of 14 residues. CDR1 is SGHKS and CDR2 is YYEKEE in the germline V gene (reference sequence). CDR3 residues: CASSLALGARGYTF. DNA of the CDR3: TGTGCCAGCAGCTTGGCTTTGGGGGCGAGGGGCTACACCTTC.

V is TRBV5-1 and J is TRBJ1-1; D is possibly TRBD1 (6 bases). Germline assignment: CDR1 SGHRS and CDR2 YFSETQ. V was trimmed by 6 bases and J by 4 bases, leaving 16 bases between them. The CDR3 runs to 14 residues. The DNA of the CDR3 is TGCGCCAGCAACAACGGGGGAGGGGGCACTGAAGCTTTCTTT. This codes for CASNNGGGGTEAFF. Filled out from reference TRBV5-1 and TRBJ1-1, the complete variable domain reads KAGVTQTPRYLIKTRGQQVTLSCSPISGHRSVSWYQQTPGQGLQFLFEYFSETQRNKGNFPGRFSGRQFSNSRSEMNVSTLELGDSALYLCASNNGGGGTEAFFGQGTRLTVV.

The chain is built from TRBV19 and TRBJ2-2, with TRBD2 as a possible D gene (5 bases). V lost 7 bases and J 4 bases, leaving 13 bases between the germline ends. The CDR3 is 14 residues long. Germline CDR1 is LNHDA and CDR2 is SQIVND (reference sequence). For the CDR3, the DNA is TGTGCCAGTATTGGTCAGACTATCACCGGGGAGCTGTTTTTT. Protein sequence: CASIGQTITGELFF.

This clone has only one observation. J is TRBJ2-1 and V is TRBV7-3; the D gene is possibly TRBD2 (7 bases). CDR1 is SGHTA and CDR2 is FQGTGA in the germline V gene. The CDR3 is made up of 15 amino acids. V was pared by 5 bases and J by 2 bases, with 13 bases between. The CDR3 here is CASSRGGETYNEQFF. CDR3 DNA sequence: TGTGCCAGCAGCCGAGGGGGGGAAACCTACAATGAGCAGTTCTTC.

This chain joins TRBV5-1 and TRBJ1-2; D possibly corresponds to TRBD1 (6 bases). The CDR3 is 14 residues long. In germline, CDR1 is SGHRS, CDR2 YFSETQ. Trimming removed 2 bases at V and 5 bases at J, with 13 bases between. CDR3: CASSLGAGAYGYTF. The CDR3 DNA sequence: TGCGCCAGCAGCTTAGGGGCAGGGGCGTATGGCTACACCTTC.